These T cell receptor beta chains were read from a single sample in a study of Ad26.COV2.S vaccination and SARS-CoV-2 variants. Profiling relied on immunoSEQ multiplex PCR, and the TCRdb table lists in-frame clones only, not all of them. The repertoire holds about 680,000 clones, roughly 90% seen once, with over 1.3% in the top ten. The sequencing used peripheral blood, collected in a trial of Ad26.COV2.S vaccine versus placebo. All receptors derive from a person between 18 and 65 years old who received the Ad26.COV2.S COVID-19 vaccine or a placebo. CDR3s include the opening cysteine and the closing phenylalanine or tryptophan. Fields, in order: clone size, J gene, D gene, V gene, CDR3 protein, CDR3 DNA. A D gene is named only where the DNA matches it firmly. Part of the rows lack a size; the others show once, few, many or a class for expanded clones.

-,TRBJ2-2,-,TRBV7-9,CASIPRRGTGELFF,TGTGCCAGCATCCCGCGGAGGGGCACCGGGGAGCTGTTTTTT
-,TRBJ1-1,TRBD1,TRBV19,CASRDQQGADTEAFF,TGTGCCAGTAGGGATCAACAGGGGGCGGACACTGAAGCTTTCTTT
-,TRBJ2-7,TRBD1,TRBV9,CASSGGTGSFYEQYF,TGTGCCAGCAGCGGTGGGACAGGGTCTTTCTACGAGCAGTACTTC
-,TRBJ2-2,-,TRBV7-6,CASSLGSGLNTGELFF,TGTGCCAGCAGCTTAGGTAGCGGATTGAACACCGGGGAGCTGTTTTTT
-,TRBJ1-4,-,TRBV30,CAWDQGEVANEKLFF,TGTGCCTGGGACCAGGGTGAGGTCGCTAATGAAAAACTGTTTTTT
once,TRBJ2-7,TRBD1,TRBV15,CATSSGSTGTYEQYF,TGTGCCACCAGCAGTGGATCGACAGGGACCTACGAGCAGTACTTC
-,TRBJ1-2,-,TRBV6-6,CASSRGVYYGYTF,TGTGCCAGCAGCCGGGGGGTTTACTATGGCTACACCTTC
-,TRBJ1-3,TRBD1,TRBV3-1/TRBV3-2,CASSHQQGVYSGNTIYF,TGTGCCAGCAGCCATCAACAGGGGGTGTACTCTGGAAACACCATATATTTT
-,TRBJ2-7,-,TRBV30,CASGTMEEQYF,TGTGCCTCCGGGACAATGGAGGAGCAGTACTTC
-,TRBJ1-2,-,TRBV27,CASSPLPQGGGYTF,TGTGCCAGCAGCCCCTTGCCACAGGGAGGCGGCTACACCTTC
-,TRBJ2-7,TRBD1,TRBV4-2,CASSQEAGTGGLGQYF,TGTGCCAGCAGCCAAGAAGCGGGGACAGGGGGGTTGGGGCAGTACTTC
-,TRBJ2-3,-,TRBV5-4,CASSGRSSTDTQYF,TGTGCCAGCAGCGGAAGGTCTAGCACAGATACGCAGTATTTT
-,TRBJ1-2,-,TRBV30,CAWSSTGSDGYTF,TGTGCCTGGAGTAGCACAGGGAGCGATGGCTACACCTTC
-,TRBJ2-1,TRBD2,TRBV6-6,CASSRLAGDYNEQFF,TGTGCCAGCAGTCGACTAGCGGGGGATTACAATGAGCAGTTCTTC
-,TRBJ2-2,TRBD2,TRBV4-3,CASSRSGGGPANTGELFF,TGCGCCAGCAGCCGCAGCGGGGGGGGACCCGCGAACACCGGGGAGCTGTTTTTT
-,TRBJ2-7,-,TRBV6-5,CASRRDFTYEQYF,TGTGCCAGCAGACGGGACTTCACCTACGAGCAGTACTTC
-,TRBJ2-1,-,TRBV5-1,CASSLPTSYNEQFF,TGCGCCAGCAGCCTTCCGACTAGTTACAATGAGCAGTTCTTC
-,TRBJ2-1,TRBD2,TRBV19,CASSIILAGSEQFF,TGTGCCAGTAGTATTATACTAGCGGGTAGTGAGCAGTTCTTC
-,TRBJ2-7,-,TRBV5-1,CASTGVTYEQYF,TGCGCCAGCACTGGGGTCACCTACGAGCAGTACTTC
once,TRBJ1-2,-,TRBV30,CAWVGPRYGYTF,TGTGCCTGGGTAGGGCCCAGGTATGGCTACACCTTC
-,TRBJ2-2,-,TRBV7-2,CASSGVQTGELFF,TGTGCCAGCAGCGGGGTTCAGACCGGGGAGCTGTTTTTT
-,TRBJ2-5,-,TRBV7-8,CASSLAFETQYF,TGTGCCAGCAGCTTAGCGTTCGAGACCCAGTACTTC
-,TRBJ2-7,TRBD2,TRBV6-5,CASSYTSGSSYEQYF,TGTGCCAGCAGTTATACTAGCGGGAGTTCCTACGAGCAGTACTTC
-,TRBJ2-1,-,TRBV7-2,CASSKPGLPSYNEQFF,TGTGCCAGCAGCAAACCGGGACTTCCCTCCTACAATGAGCAGTTCTTC
-,TRBJ1-6,-,TRBV7-9,CASSLDRGSHNSPLHF,TGTGCCAGCAGCTTAGACCGCGGGTCCCATAATTCACCCCTCCACTTT
-,TRBJ1-1,-,TRBV5-1,CASSPGRGELGTEAFF,TGCGCCAGCAGCCCAGGTAGGGGGGAATTAGGGACTGAAGCTTTCTTT
-,TRBJ2-3,-,TRBV20-1,CSSGKADTQYF,TGCAGTTCAGGGAAAGCAGATACGCAGTATTTT
-,TRBJ2-5,-,TRBV7-6,CASSLSSGSWAETQYF,TGTGCCAGCAGCCTCTCCTCTGGGAGCTGGGCAGAGACCCAGTACTTC
-,TRBJ1-2,-,TRBV12-3/TRBV12-4,CASIGAKGGYTF,TGTGCCAGCATTGGAGCTAAGGGTGGCTACACCTTC
-,TRBJ2-3,TRBD2,TRBV29-1,CSVSLGLAGVADTQYF,TGCAGCGTTTCCCTTGGACTAGCGGGAGTGGCAGATACGCAGTATTTT
-,TRBJ2-3,-,TRBV7-9,CASSPWMSSTDTQYF,TGTGCCAGCAGCCCGTGGATGTCTAGCACAGATACGCAGTATTTT
-,TRBJ2-5,-,TRBV13,CASSLEGSGHQETQYF,TGTGCCAGCAGCTTAGAGGGGTCGGGACACCAAGAGACCCAGTACTTC
-,TRBJ2-3,-,TRBV5-4,CASSLTMGTLSRTQYF,TGTGCCAGCAGCTTGACGATGGGGACGTTATCGCGGACGCAGTATTTT
once,TRBJ1-1,-,TRBV6-5,CASSYEGRGAFF,TGTGCCAGCAGTTACGAGGGGAGGGGAGCTTTCTTT
-,TRBJ1-1,-,TRBV6-2/TRBV6-3,CASSYSSGSTEAFF,TGTGCCAGCAGTTACTCCTCAGGGAGTACTGAAGCTTTCTTT
once,TRBJ2-1,TRBD1,TRBV18,CASSHRDREEQFF,TGTGCCAGCTCACACCGGGACAGGGAAGAGCAGTTCTTC
-,TRBJ2-2,-,TRBV18,CASSAPEREVTGELFF,TGTGCCAGCTCAGCTCCGGAGAGGGAGGTCACCGGGGAGCTGTTTTTT
few,TRBJ1-5,-,TRBV5-6,CASSLVHSNQPQHF,TGTGCCAGCAGCTTGGTTCATAGCAATCAGCCCCAGCATTTT
once,TRBJ2-7,TRBD2,TRBV27,CASSFRREASEQYF,TGTGCCAGCAGTTTCCGCCGGGAGGCCAGCGAGCAGTACTTC
-,TRBJ1-3,-,TRBV5-6,CASSDSRSGNTIYF,TGTGCCAGCAGCGATTCGAGGTCTGGAAACACCATATATTTT
-,TRBJ2-1,-,TRBV29-1,CSVVGGTAYNEQFF,TGCAGCGTTGTCGGCGGGACTGCCTACAATGAGCAGTTCTTC
-,TRBJ2-3,-,TRBV27,CASSLRRRVDDSTDTQYF,TGTGCCAGCAGTTTAAGGAGAAGAGTTGACGACAGCACAGATACGCAGTATTTT